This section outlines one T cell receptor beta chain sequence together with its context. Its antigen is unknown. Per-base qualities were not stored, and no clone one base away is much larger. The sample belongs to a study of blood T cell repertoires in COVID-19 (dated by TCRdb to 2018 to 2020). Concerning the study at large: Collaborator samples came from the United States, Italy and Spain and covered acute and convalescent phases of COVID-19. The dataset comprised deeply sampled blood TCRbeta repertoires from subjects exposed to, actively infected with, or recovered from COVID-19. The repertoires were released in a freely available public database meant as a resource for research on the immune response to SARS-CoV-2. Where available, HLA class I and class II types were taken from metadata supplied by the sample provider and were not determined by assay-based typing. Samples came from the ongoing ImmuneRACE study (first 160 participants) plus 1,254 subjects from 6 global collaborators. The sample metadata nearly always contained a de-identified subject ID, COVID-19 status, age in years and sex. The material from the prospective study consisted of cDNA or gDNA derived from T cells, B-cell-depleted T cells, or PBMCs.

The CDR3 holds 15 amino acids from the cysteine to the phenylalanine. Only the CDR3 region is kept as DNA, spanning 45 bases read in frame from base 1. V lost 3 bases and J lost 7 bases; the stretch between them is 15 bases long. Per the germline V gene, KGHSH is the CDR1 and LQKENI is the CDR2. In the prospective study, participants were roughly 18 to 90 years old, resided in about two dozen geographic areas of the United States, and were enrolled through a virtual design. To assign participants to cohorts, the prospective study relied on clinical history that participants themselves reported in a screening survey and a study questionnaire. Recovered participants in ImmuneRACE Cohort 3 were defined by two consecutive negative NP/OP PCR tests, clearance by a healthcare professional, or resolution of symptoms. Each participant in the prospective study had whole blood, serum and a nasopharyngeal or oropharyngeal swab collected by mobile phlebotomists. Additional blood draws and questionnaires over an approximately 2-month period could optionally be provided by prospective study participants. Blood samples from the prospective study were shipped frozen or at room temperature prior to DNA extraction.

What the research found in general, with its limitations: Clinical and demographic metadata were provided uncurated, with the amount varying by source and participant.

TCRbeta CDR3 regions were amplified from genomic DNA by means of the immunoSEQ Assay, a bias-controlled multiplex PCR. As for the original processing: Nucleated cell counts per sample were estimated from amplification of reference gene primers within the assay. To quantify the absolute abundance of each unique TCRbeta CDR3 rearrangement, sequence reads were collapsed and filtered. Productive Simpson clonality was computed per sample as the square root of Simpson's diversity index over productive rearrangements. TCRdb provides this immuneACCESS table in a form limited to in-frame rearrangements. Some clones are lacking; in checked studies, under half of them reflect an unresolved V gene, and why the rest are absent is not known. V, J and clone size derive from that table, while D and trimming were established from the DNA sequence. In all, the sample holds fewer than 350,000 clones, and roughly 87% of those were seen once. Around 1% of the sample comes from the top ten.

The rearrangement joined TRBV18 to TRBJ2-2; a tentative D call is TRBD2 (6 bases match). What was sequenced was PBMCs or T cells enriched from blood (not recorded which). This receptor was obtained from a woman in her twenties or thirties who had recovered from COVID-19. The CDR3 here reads CASSPSYGGIGELFF. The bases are TGTGCCAGCTCACCCTCCTACGGGGGAATCGGGGAGCTGTTTTTT.